Given below is one T cell receptor beta chain in context. The PCR had 60 Vbeta and 13 Jbeta primers. Profiled with immunoSEQ multiplex PCR; TCRdb holds only in-frame clones, not every one. Of 120,000 or so clones listed, over 65% are singletons. The CDR3 has 13 residues. In germline, CDR1 is MNHEY, CDR2 SVGAGI. Trimming stripped 5 bases from V and 1 base from J, with 8 bases between. This specimen belongs to a study of cytomegalovirus exposure and HLA in healthy donors. V and J are TRBV6-5 and TRBJ1-1, with D tentatively TRBD1 (6 bases). The clonotype comes from a man aged 18-30 years in good health and CMV-seropositive. The specimen sequenced was PBMCs. The CDR3 DNA sequence: TGTGCCAGCAGTGGACAGACGAACACTGAAGCTTTCTTT. Translated: CASSGQTNTEAFF.